This T cell receptor beta chain was observed in a study of shared clonotypes between healthy human individuals. Assay used: immunoSEQ multiplex PCR; TCRdb lists only in-frame clones, some missing. The table lists approximately 700,000 clones, about three quarters of them singletons, with 1.5% to 2% in the top ten. In the case of this clone: Its target is not known.

Findings of the study overall: Larger richness was generally estimated for naive than memory subsets. Naive CD4 clonotypes were shared across a few donors at around 5.4%.

Trimming pared 6 bases from V and 2 bases from J, leaving 8 bases between. CDR3 length: 13 amino acids. CDR1 SNHLY and CDR2 FYNNEI come from the germline V gene. The origin of this receptor is a woman younger than 45 in good health. The V and J genes are TRBV2 and TRBJ1-5; D is ambiguous. The sequencing input was memory CD4+ T cells sorted from blood. The subset was: CD45RA-negative fraction. CDR3 loop: CASSRGGNQPQHF. CDR3 coding DNA: TGTGCCAGCAGCCGCGGGGGCAATCAGCCCCAGCATTTT.